The following is a TCR beta chain sequence with its context. This specimen belongs to a study of blood T cell repertoires in COVID-19. Repertoires were generated with immunoSEQ multiplex PCR, while TCRdb's copy carries only in-frame clones and drops some. The data contain roughly 60,000 clones, approximately 77% of them singletons. This TCR was recovered from a human donor in a cohort sampled during active COVID-19. Sample: peripheral blood.

The CDR3: CASSLIGARGYTF. DNA for the CDR3: TGTGCCAGCAGCTTGATTGGCGCTAGGGGCTACACCTTC. This chain links TRBV7-9 with TRBJ1-2; D is uncertain. V was pared by 3 bases and J by 8 bases, with 13 bases between. There are 13 residues in the CDR3. From germline, CDR1 is SEHNR and CDR2 FQNEAQ (reference sequence).